This T cell receptor beta chain is drawn from a study of T cells in Graves' hyperthyroidism and ophthalmopathy (dated by TCRdb to the late 2010s). Regarding the research as a whole: Peripheral blood samples were taken at the time of initial diagnosis, prior to any treatment. To identify distinguishing TCR V-J signatures, a discovery cohort of around 98 patients was used, comprising 40 to 45 with Graves' ophthalmopathy and roughly 60 with stable Graves' hyperthyroidism. Prospective prediction of ophthalmopathy was tested in an independent validation cohort consisting of 18 to 20 hyperthyroidism patients and approximately 16 patients who later progressed to ophthalmopathy. The approximately 98 discovery patients were randomly divided into training and test sets at a 7:3 ratio. Thyroid tissue and blood T-cell repertoires from about six Graves' hyperthyroidism patients were also compared in the study. Once sampling was done, hyperthyroidism patients were given methimazole at a starting dose of 30 mg daily, whereas ophthalmopathy patients were given high-dose intravenous methylprednisolone. The paper reports TCR Vbeta CDR3 sequencing of over 130 peripheral blood samples: some 41 ophthalmopathy, under 80 hyperthyroidism and about 17 progressor patients. Study-wide conclusions, independent of this receptor: In validation, progression to ophthalmopathy was predicted by the model with roughly 71% sensitivity and 72% to 80% specificity, a median of approximately 6.5 months before onset. A 13 V-J signature model separated ophthalmopathy from stable hyperthyroidism, with approximately 87% sensitivity and 81% to 83% specificity in cross-validation and 80%/75% in testing. Most expanded thyroid clonotypes (frequency above 0.001) were also detected in blood, a finding suggesting that blood repertoires may reflect thyroid immune responses. No statistical method was used to fix the sample size in advance, and group allocation was not hidden from the investigators.

The TCR beta CDR3 regions were amplified from RNA transcripts. For the first round of RT-PCR on the TCR CDR3, the HTBI primer set was used together with the Qiagen OneStep RT-PCR kit. Libraries were constructed in a second round of multiplex PCR, after which size selection and purification were performed. Paired-end sequencing of the libraries was performed with 100 bp reads on an Illumina HiSeq2000. The original methods were these. SOAPnuke was used to process the raw data, throwing out any read that contained adapters or uncalled bases, had a mean Phred below 15, or lacked an exact constant-primer or identifier match. COPE v1.2.5 was used to merge high-quality paired reads, and clonotypes were defined as unique nucleotide sequences. MiTCR v1.1 was used to align clonotypes to the IMGT TRBV, TRBD and TRBJ reference segments. The analysis was restricted to V-J combinations with a frequency above 0.0001, which together covered over 99% of the repertoires. The TCS score was defined as the ratio of F50 (clonal expansion) to E x V (chaos), calculated using BLOSUM62-based TCRdist between CDR3 peptides within each V-J. Welch's t-statistics and random forest reduced several hundred V-J features to 10 to 15, which were used in a naive Bayes classifier (R e1071). The public reads were reprocessed in TCRdb via fastp at Q25 and MiXCR, keeping in-frame beta chains. Merged by CDR3 protein, the rows form single entries marked with the most common genes and DNA. TCRdb's processing, not the study's, gives the V and J calls here. For this sample the table gives 350,000 to 450,000 distinct CDR3 sequences, of which about 15% were detected only once. Clones ranked in the top ten supply more than 9.5% of the sample.

This clonotype has a count of ten or more. No antigen is known for it. No quality values exist for individual bases; no much larger clone is one base distant. V is pruned by 3 bases and J by 0 bases, leaving 4 bases of the junction without a gene match. From the cysteine through the phenylalanine, the CDR3 covers 15 amino acids. Kept here is only the CDR3 DNA, which spans 45 bases and is read in frame from base 1. For CDR1 and CDR2, the germline V gene lists KGHSH and LQKENI. Graves' hyperthyroidism was defined as stable when no progression to ophthalmopathy occurred over 18 months of follow-up. The hyperthyroidism patients were between 18 and 65 years old and newly diagnosed, with a disease duration of less than 2 months. The study excluded patients with uncontrolled infections, other autoimmune diseases, pregnancy or lactation. Diagnoses were established on the basis of clinical symptoms, serum thyroxine and TRAb, thyroid ultrasound, and orbital computed tomography. Ficoll-Paque density gradient centrifugation was used to isolate PBMCs from around 10 ml of fresh peripheral blood. Total RNA was extracted using Trizol reagent, and RNA quality was assessed on an Agilent 2100 Bioanalyzer.

The rearranged chain carries TRBV18 and TRBJ2-7; TRBD1 fits 8 bases in the junction. This TCR derives from a woman aged 60-70 years with Graves' hyperthyroidism. Specimen: blood. The nucleotide sequence reads TGTGCCAGCTCACCCGGGACAGGTTACTCCTACGAGCAGTACTTC. Its protein product is CASSPGTGYSYEQYF.